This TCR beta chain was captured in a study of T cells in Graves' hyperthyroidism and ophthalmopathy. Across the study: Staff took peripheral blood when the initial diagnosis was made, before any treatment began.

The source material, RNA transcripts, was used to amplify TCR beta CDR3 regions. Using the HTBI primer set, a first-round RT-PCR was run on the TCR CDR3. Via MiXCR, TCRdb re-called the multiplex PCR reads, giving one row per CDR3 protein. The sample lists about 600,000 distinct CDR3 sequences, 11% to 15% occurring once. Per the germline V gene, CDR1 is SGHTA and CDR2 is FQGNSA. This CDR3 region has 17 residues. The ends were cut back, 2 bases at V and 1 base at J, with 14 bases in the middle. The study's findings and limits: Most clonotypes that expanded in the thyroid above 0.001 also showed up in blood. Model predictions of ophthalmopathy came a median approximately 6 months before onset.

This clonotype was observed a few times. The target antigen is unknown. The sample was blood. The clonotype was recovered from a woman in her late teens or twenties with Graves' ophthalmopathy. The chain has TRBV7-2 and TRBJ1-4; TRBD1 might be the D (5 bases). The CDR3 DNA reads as TGTGCCAGCAGCTTAAGCGGGACCAGCAGAACTAATGAAAAACTGTTTTTT. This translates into CASSLSGTSRTNEKLFF.